This TCR beta chain was documented in a study of Ad26.COV2.S vaccination and SARS-CoV-2 variants. The overall study: Intramuscularly, Ad26.COV2.S was given either once or twice, 56 days apart. Study-level results: Analyses that measured TCR breadth and depth may have underestimated total T cell responses.

A word on this clone: The target antigen is unknown.

Generated by immunoSEQ multiplex PCR, the TCRdb table keeps only in-frame clones and is missing some. Of around 300,000 clones in the sample, approximately 90% are singletons; the top ten hold 6.4%. Treatment noted: roughly 19 received Ad26.COV2.S at low or high dose, single or two shots; roughly five received placebo; per-sample allocation not given. Sampling took place 63 days after the first vaccine or placebo injection. Recruitment in Boston yielded a donor of adult age, 18-55 years. The specimen comprised peripheral blood, sampled in a trial of Ad26.COV2.S vaccine versus placebo. This receptor was identified in a person aged 18-65 years who received the Ad26.COV2.S COVID-19 vaccine or a placebo.

The CDR3 nucleotides read TGTGCCAGCAGCTTGGGAGGGGGACAGGGGGCTAACTATGGCTACACCTTC. This encodes CASSLGGGQGANYGYTF. J is TRBJ1-2 and V is TRBV5-4; TRBD1 aligns across 11 bases. The CDR3 totals 17 residues. Per the germline V gene, CDR1 is SGHNT and CDR2 is YYREEE (reference sequence). V shed 0 bases, J shed 0 bases, and the junction held 4 bases outside the gene matches.